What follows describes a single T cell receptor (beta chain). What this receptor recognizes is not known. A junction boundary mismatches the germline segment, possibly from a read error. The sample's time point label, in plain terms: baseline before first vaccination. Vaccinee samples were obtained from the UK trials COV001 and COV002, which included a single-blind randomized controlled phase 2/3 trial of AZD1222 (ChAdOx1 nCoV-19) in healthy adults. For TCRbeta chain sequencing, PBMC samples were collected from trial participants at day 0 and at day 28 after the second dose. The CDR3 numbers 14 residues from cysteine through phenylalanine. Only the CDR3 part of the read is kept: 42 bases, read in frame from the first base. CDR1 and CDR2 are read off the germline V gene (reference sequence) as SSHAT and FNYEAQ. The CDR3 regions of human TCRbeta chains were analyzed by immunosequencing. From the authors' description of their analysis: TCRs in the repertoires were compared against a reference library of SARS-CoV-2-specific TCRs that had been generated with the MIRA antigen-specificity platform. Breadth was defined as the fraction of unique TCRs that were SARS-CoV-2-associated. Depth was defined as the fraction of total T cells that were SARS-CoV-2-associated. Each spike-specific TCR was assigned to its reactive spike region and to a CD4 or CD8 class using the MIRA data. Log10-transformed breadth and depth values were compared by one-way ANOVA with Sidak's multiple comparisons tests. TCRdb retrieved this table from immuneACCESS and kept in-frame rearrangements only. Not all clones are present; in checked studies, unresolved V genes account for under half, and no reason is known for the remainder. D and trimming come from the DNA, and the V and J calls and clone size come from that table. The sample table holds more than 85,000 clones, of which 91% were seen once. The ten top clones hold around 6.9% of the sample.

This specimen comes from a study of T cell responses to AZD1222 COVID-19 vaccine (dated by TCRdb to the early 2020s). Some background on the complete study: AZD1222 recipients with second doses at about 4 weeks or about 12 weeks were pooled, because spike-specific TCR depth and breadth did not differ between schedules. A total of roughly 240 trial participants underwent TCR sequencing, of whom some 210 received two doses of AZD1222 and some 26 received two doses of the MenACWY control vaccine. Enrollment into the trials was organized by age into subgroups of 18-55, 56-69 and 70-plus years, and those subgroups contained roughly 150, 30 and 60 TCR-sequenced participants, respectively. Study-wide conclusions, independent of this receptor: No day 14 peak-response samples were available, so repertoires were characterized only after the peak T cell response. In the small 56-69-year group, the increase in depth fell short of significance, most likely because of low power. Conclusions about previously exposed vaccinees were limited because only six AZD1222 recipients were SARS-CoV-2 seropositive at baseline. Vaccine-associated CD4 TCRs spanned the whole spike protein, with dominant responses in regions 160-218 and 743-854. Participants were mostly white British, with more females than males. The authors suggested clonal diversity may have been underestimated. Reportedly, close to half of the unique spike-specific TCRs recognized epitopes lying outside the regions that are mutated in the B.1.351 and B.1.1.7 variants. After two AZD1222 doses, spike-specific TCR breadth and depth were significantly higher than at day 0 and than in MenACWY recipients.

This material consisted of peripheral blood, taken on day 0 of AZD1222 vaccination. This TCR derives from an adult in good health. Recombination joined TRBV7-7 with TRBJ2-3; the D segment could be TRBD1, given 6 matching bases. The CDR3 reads CASSFAGATDTQYF. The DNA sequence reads TGTGCTAGCAGCTTTGCAGGGGCTACAGATACGCAGTATTTT.